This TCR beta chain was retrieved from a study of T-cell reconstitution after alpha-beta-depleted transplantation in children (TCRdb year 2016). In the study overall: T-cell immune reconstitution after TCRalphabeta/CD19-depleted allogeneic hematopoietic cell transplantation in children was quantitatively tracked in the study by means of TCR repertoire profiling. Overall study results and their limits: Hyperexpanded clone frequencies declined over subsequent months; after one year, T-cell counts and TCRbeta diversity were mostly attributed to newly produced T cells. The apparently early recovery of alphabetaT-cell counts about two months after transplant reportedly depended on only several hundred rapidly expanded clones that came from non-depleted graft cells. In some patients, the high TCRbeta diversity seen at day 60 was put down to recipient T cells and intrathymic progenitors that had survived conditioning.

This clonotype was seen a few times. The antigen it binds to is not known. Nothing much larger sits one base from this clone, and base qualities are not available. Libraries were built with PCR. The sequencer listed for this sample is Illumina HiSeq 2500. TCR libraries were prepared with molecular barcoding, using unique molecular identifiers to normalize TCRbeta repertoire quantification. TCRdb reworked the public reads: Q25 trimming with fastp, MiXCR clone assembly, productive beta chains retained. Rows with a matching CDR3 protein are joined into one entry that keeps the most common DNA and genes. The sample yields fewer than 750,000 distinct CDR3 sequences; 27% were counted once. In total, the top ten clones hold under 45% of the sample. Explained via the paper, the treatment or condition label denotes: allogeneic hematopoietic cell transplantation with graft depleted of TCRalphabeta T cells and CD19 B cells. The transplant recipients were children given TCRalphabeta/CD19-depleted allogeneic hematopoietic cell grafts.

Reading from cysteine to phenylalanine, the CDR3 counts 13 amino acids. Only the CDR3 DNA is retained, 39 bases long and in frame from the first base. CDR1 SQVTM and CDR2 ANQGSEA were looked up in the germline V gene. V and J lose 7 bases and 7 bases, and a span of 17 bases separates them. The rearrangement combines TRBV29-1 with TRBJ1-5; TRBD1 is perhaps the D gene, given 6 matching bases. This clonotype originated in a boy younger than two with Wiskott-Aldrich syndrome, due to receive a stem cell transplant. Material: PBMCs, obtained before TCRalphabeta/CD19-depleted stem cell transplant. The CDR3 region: CSARGGVEQPQHF. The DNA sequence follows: TGCAGCGCCAGAGGGGGGGTCGAGCAGCCCCAGCATTTT.